The source of this T cell receptor beta chain is a study of shared clonotypes between healthy human individuals. Study-wide points: Sampling involved blood alone; tissue repertoires likely differ.

The V gene's germline CDR1 is SNHLY and CDR2 FYNNEI. The junction had 5 bases not matched to a gene; V was cut back by 6 bases and J by 5 bases. The CDR3 runs to 14 residues. Regarding this clone: Antigen specificity is unknown. Other nucleotide sequences from this sample produce the same CDR3.

The repertoire was sequenced with immunoSEQ multiplex PCR; TCRdb's copy has only in-frame clones and lacks some. Of approximately 1,000,000 clones detected, around 77% appear once; the ten largest clones hold 0.89%. The sequenced sample was memory CD4+ T cells from PBMCs. As to subset: CD45RA-negative fraction. The sequence was collected from a man younger than 35 in good health. Some clones in this sample may be carry-over from other donors' samples. The chain links TRBV2 to TRBJ2-2; 8 bases are a match to TRBD1. The CDR3 DNA reads TGTGCCAGCAGCAGGGGGCTGAATACCGGGGAGCTGTTTTTT. Translation: CASSRGLNTGELFF.